The present TCR beta chain was sequenced within a study of cytomegalovirus exposure and HLA in healthy donors listed by TCRdb under 2017. For the wider study: According to a later analysis, the approximately 120 validation repertoires were produced on the same platform as the 600 to 850 repertoires of the first cohort. The study was designed to test whether signatures of past pathogen exposure could be identified by cataloging public T cell receptors. Besides the first cohort of 500 to 700 subjects, a separate validation cohort made up of about 120 different subjects was used. To predict cytomegalovirus infection status, the study brought together high-throughput TCR immunosequencing, statistical association of individual TCRs with disease status, and machine learning. Findings and caveats that apply to the study as a whole: According to the authors, the approach could potentially be generalized to other disease states and immunological phenotypes. Subsequent analysis determined that TCRs grouped into clusters in the first cohort also showed a tendency toward co-occurrence across the roughly 120 validation repertoires, and about 94% of cluster scores exceeded 0. The study gave a list of 150 to 200 TCR beta chains associated with cytomegalovirus. In both the original and validation cohorts, the classifier was reported to diagnose cytomegalovirus status with high specificity and sensitivity. The validation cohort had no HLA typing available for a later analysis, so co-occurrence within that cohort was assessed over all 130 or so repertoires. Across donors, most TCR sequences were observed very rarely, whereas some public TCRs were present in many individuals. In vitro tests confirmed that three of the cytomegalovirus-associated TCR beta chains recognize cytomegalovirus antigens.

Note on this clone: Its antigen has not been determined. No qualities accompany the bases; no much larger clone lies one base away.

The library was generated by the immunoSEQ multiplex PCR assay. In the source study's methods: A statistical classification framework was built to diagnose cytomegalovirus status from the catalog of TCR beta chain sequences. The clones in this table, taken by TCRdb from immuneACCESS, are in-frame only. Not every clone is retained; where verified, under half of the shortfall comes from an unresolved V gene, and the cause of the rest is unknown. The V and J calls and the clone size are those of that table, but D and trimming were determined from the DNA. In all, the sample holds roughly 250,000 clones, and 90% of those were seen once. The top ten clonotypes cover roughly 0.4% of the sample. The donors were included in the validation cohort of over a hundred subjects, a group kept apart from the 666-subject first cohort. The CDR3, cysteine through phenylalanine, is 16 amino acids long. Here the CDR3 DNA is all that survives: 48 bases in frame from base 1. CDR1 is given as MNHEY and CDR2 as SMNVEV, both from the germline V gene (reference sequence). Germline trimming amounts to 3 bases on V and 0 bases on J, with 1 as the count of junction bases outside the gene matches.

Sequences were obtained from PBMCs. The receptor chain draws on TRBV27 and TRBJ1-6; 8 junctional bases match TRBD1. This clonotype was obtained from a woman aged 18-29 years in good health and CMV-seronegative. The nucleotides are TGTGCCAGCAGTTTTACAGGGGGCTCCTATAATTCACCCCTCCACTTT. The encoded protein is CASSFTGGSYNSPLHF.